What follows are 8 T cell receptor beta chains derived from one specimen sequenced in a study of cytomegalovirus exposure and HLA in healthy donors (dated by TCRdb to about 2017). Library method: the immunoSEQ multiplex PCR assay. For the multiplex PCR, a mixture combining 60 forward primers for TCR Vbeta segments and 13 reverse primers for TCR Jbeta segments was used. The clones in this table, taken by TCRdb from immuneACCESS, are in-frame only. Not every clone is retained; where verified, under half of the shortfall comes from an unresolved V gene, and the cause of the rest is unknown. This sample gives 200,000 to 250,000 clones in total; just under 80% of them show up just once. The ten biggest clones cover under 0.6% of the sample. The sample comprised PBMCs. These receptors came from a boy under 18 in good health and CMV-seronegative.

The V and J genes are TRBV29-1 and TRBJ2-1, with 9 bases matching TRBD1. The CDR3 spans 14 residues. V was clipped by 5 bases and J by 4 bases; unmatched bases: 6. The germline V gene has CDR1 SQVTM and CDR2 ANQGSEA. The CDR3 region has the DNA TGCAGCGTTCGCCGGGACAGGGCATACAATGAGCAGTTCTTC. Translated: CSVRRDRAYNEQFF.

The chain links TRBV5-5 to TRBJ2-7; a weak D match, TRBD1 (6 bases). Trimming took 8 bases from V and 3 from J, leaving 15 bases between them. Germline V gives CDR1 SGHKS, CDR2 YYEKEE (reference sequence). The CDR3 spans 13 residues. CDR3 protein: CASGLTGSYEQYF. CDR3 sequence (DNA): TGTGCCAGTGGGCTTACAGGGAGCTACGAGCAGTACTTC.

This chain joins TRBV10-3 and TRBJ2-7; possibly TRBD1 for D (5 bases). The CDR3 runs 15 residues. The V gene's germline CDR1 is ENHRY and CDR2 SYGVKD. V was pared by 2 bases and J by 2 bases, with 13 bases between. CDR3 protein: CAISEPPYRTYEQYF. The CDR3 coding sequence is TGTGCCATCAGTGAGCCGCCGTACAGGACCTACGAGCAGTACTTC.

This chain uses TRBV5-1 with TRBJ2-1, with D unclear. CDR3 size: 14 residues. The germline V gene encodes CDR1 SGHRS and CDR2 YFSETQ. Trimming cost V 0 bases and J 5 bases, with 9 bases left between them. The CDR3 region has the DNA TGCGCCAGCAGCTTGGATTCCACTAACAATGAGCAGTTCTTC. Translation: CASSLDSTNNEQFF.

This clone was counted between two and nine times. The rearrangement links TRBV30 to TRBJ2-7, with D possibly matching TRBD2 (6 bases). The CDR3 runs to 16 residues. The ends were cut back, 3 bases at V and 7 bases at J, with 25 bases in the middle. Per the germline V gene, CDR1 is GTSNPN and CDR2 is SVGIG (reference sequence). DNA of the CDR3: TGTGCCTGGAGCCCGACACGGTGGGGACCCGGAGGGGAGCAGTACTTC. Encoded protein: CAWSPTRWGPGGEQYF.

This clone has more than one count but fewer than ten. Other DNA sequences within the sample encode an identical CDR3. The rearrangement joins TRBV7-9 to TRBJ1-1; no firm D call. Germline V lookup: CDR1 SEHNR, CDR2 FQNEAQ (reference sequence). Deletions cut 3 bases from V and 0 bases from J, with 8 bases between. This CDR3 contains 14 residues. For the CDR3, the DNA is TGTGCCAGCAGCTTGGGAGATTTGAACACTGAAGCTTTCTTT. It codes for CASSLGDLNTEAFF.

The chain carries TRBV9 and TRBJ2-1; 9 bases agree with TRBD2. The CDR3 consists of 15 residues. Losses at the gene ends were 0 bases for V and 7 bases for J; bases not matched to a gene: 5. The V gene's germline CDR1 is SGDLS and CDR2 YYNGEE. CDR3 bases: TGTGCCAGCAGCGTAGCGGCGGGGGGGAGGAATGAGCAGTTCTTC. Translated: CASSVAAGGRNEQFF.

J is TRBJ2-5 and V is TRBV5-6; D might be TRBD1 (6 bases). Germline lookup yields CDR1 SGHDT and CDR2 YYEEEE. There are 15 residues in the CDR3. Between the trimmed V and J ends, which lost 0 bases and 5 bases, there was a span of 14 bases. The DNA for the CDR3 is TGTGCCAGCAGCTTGGTTTATCAGGGGTCCGAGACCCAGTACTTC. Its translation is CASSLVYQGSETQYF.